Many counts were recorded for the clone carrying this TCR beta chain. Other DNA sequences in the same sample also yield this CDR3. The sample is drawn from a study of beta chain features in type 1 diabetes. Expressed TCRB transcripts were sequenced after all isolated RNA was converted to cDNA. Assay used: immunoSEQ multiplex PCR; TCRdb lists only in-frame clones, some missing. The sample records 150,000 to 180,000 clones, 8.1% being singletons. Germline CDR1 SGHTA, CDR2 FQGNSA. V was clipped by 3 bases and J by 0 bases, with 9 bases between them. This CDR3 is 16 amino acids long. The material sequenced was central memory CD4+ T cells from blood. The gene calls are TRBV7-2 and TRBJ2-6, with D possibly matching TRBD1 (5 bases). The TCR was taken from a man aged 18 to 35 in good health. In nucleotides, the CDR3 is TGTGCCAGCAGCTTGCGACAGCACTCTGGGGCCAACGTCCTGACTTTC. As protein: CASSLRQHSGANVLTF.